Following are 23 T cell receptor beta chains from one sample sequenced in a study of blood T cells in healthy people across ages (dated by TCRdb to 2013 to 2016). Library prep was done by 5' RACE. The instrument was an Illumina HiSeq 2500. A second PCR of roughly 6 to 11 cycles was run with a J-beta primer mix and a sample-barcoded 5' primer. In TCRdb, the public reads were trimmed at Q25 with fastp and aligned with MiXCR, with productive beta chains retained. Identical CDR3 proteins give one entry, which carries the most common genes and DNA. This sample has 890,000 or so distinct CDR3 sequences in its table, and 62% of those were observed once. The ten largest clonotypes hold 25% to 35% of the sample. The sample was blood. The receptors derive from a man aged 25-40 years in good health.

Only a few counts were recorded for this clonotype. The chain uses TRBV6-2 or TRBV6-3 and TRBJ2-2; TRBD1 agrees at 9 bases. The CDR3 runs to 15 residues. The V segment lost 4 bases and the J segment 3 bases; nucleotides outside the gene matches: 3. From germline, CDR1 is MNHEY and CDR2 SVGEGT. The CDR3 nucleotides are TGTGCCAGCAGTTTGACAGGGGGTTACACCGGGGAGCTGTTTTTT. Protein: CASSLTGGYTGELFF.

The rearrangement joins TRBV13 to TRBJ2-5, with 7 bases lining up with TRBD1. The V and J ends lost 5 bases and 5 bases, in that order; junction bases with no gene match: 11. This CDR3 contains 15 residues. Germline V gene lookup returns CDR1 PRHDT and CDR2 FYEKMQ (reference sequence). CDR3 sequence (DNA): TGTGCCAGCAGCCTGTGGGACAGCCCCCTGGAGACCCAGTACTTC. It translates to CASSLWDSPLETQYF.

Regarding this clonotype: One junction end does not reproduce the germline sequence, and a read error may be involved. V is TRBV2 and J is TRBJ1-2; 10 bases fit TRBD1. Per germline, CDR1 SNHLY and CDR2 FYNNEI. CDR3 length: 15 residues. CDR3 bases: TGTGCCTGCAGTGTGGGGACAGGGGTTGGTTATGGCTACACCTTC. Translation: CACSVGTGVGYGYTF.

The chain carries TRBV20-1 and TRBJ2-5; 8 nucleotides match TRBD2. CDR1 is DFQATT and CDR2 is SNEGSKA in the germline V gene (reference sequence). V lost 4 bases and J lost 2; bases outside the gene matches: 3. The CDR3 covers 13 residues. In DNA form, the CDR3 reads TGCAGTGCTAACGGGGGGGGACAAGAGACCCAGTACTTC. Its protein product is CSANGGGQETQYF.

The V gene is TRBV25-1, the J gene TRBJ2-5, with TRBD1 as a possible D gene (6 bases). The assigned J gene may be wrong: the sequence end matches TRBJ2-7 better. This CDR3 has 14 residues. Germline V gene lookup returns CDR1 MGHDK and CDR2 SYGVNS. The chain's CDR3 is CASSERGMPYEQYF. The CDR3 nucleotides read TGTGCCAGCAGTGAGAGGGGGATGCCTTACGAGCAGTACTTC.

The gene calls are TRBV4-2 and TRBJ2-1, with 10 bases identical to TRBD2. Losses at the gene ends were 3 bases for V and 3 bases for J; bases not matched to a gene: 8. CDR1 and CDR2 from the germline V gene are LGHNA and YNFKEQ. This CDR3 has 17 amino acids. CDR3 in amino acids: CASSQETVAGGYNEQFF. DNA of the CDR3: TGTGCCAGCAGCCAGGAAACAGTAGCGGGGGGCTACAATGAGCAGTTCTTC.

V is TRBV27 and J is TRBJ2-5; D is undetermined. The CDR3 consists of 14 residues. The germline V gene encodes CDR1 MNHEY and CDR2 SMNVEV (reference sequence). Trimming left V 2 bases short and J 6 bases short, with 13 bases between. CDR3 in amino acids: CASSLGERRKTQYF. Here the CDR3 DNA reads TGTGCCAGCAGTTTAGGAGAGAGAAGGAAGACCCAGTACTTC.

The chain links TRBV12-3 or TRBV12-4 to TRBJ2-3; D gene ambiguous. V gave up 2 bases and J gave up 0 bases, with 6 bases separating them. The CDR3 is made up of 14 amino acids. This CDR3 reads CASSLRPSTDTQYF. The CDR3 coding sequence is TGTGCCAGCAGTTTACGCCCGAGCACAGATACGCAGTATTTT.

This clonotype appeared a single time. The rearrangement joins TRBV10-3 to TRBJ1-2, with D hard to call. This CDR3 region has 15 residues. CDR1 is ENHRY and CDR2 is SYGVKD in the germline V gene. Trimming cost V 7 bases and J 0 bases, with 15 bases left between them. As DNA, the CDR3 is TGTGCCATCACCGACGGGCGGGAAACTAACTATGGCTACACCTTC. This gives the protein CAITDGRETNYGYTF.

Comment on this clonotype: One end of the junction is discordant with germline, which a read error may explain. V and J are TRBV7-7 and TRBJ2-5, with D possibly matching TRBD1 (5 bases). CDR1 is SSHAT, CDR2 FNYEAQ, per germline (reference sequence). This CDR3 comprises 13 residues. CDR3 in DNA: TGTGCTAGCAGCATCGGACACAAAGAGACCCAGTACTTC. As protein: CASSIGHKETQYF.

V and J are TRBV10-3 and TRBJ2-3, with D unresolved. The CDR3 is 13 amino acids. Per germline, CDR1 ENHRY and CDR2 SYGVKD. V shed 1 base and J shed 3 bases, with 5 bases lying between them. The CDR3 DNA reads TGTGCCATCAGTGAGTGGTCGACAGATACGCAGTATTTT. Translation: CAISEWSTDTQYF.

On this clonotype itself: At one end, the junction sequence differs from germline, possibly due to a read error. The rearrangement uses TRBV27 and TRBJ1-6; D not certain. In germline, CDR1 is MNHEY, CDR2 SMNVEV (reference sequence). The CDR3 runs 15 residues. This CDR3 is CACSLPSGNNSPLHF. The CDR3 DNA is TGTGCCTGCAGTTTACCGAGCGGTAATAATTCACCCCTCCACTTT.

The chain couples TRBV20-1 to TRBJ1-2; 8 bases are a match to TRBD1. V was clipped by 5 bases and J by 0 bases; unmatched bases: 2. The CDR3 sequence is 13 residues long. Per the germline V gene, CDR1 is DFQATT and CDR2 is SNEGSKA (reference sequence). The CDR3 region is CSAEQGANYGYTF. CDR3 in DNA: TGCAGTGCTGAACAGGGGGCTAACTATGGCTACACCTTC.

This clonotype was detected a few times. This sequence joins TRBV2 and TRBJ2-2, with a weak D call TRBD2 (5 bases). The CDR3 covers 14 residues. The germline V gene encodes CDR1 SNHLY and CDR2 FYNNEI. V lost 8 bases, J lost 1 base, and 11 bases lay in between. The DNA of the CDR3 is TGTGCCAGCGGAGGCCTTCAGAACACCGGGGAGCTGTTTTTT. Encoded protein: CASGGLQNTGELFF.

The chain has TRBV28 and TRBJ2-7; 11 bases agree with TRBD2. Germline loops: CDR1 MDHEN, CDR2 SYDVKM. This CDR3 contains 17 residues. J gave up 0 bases and V 4 bases, and 8 bases lay outside the gene matches. CDR3 DNA: TGTGCCAGCAGTTCGGCTAGCGGGGGGATCAGCTCCTACGAGCAGTACTTC. This encodes CASSSASGGISSYEQYF.

The V call is TRBV12-3 or TRBV12-4, the J call TRBJ2-7, with 9 bases lining up with TRBD1. The tail of the sequence fits TRBJ2-5 better, so the J call may be wrong. The CDR3 extends over 14 amino acids. This chain's CDR3 is CASSQHRGPETQYF. The CDR3 DNA sequence: TGTGCCAGCAGTCAGCACAGGGGGCCGGAGACCCAGTACTTC.

This clonotype has just a few counts. J is TRBJ2-1 and V is TRBV27; D is ambiguous. The germline V gene has CDR1 MNHEY and CDR2 SMNVEV (reference sequence). Trimming removed 5 bases from V and 7 bases from J, with 12 bases in between. The CDR3 length is 13 residues. CDR3 sequence reads: CASSPVLGNEQFF. DNA of the CDR3: TGTGCCAGCAGTCCGGTATTAGGGAATGAGCAGTTCTTC.

The V and J genes are TRBV7-9 and TRBJ1-2; 12 bases align to TRBD1. V gave up 4 bases and J gave up 5 bases; unmatched junction bases: 5. The CDR3 runs to 15 residues. From germline, CDR1 is SEHNR and CDR2 FQNEAQ (reference sequence). This CDR3 reads CASSWDRGQDYGYTF. CDR3 bases: TGTGCCAGCAGCTGGGACAGGGGGCAGGATTATGGCTACACCTTC.

The chain has TRBV20-1 and TRBJ2-7; D unclear. Per germline, CDR1 DFQATT and CDR2 SNEGSKA (reference sequence). This CDR3 is built from 13 residues. V was pared by 4 bases and J by 1 base, with 11 bases between. As DNA, the CDR3 is TGCAGTGCTAAGGGCCCCCCTTCCTACGAGCAGTACTTC. Encoded protein: CSAKGPPSYEQYF.

V gene TRBV10-3 combines with J gene TRBJ2-7, with unresolved D. V was cut by 0 bases and J by 7 bases, with 13 bases left in between. Germline V CDR1 and CDR2: ENHRY, SYGVKD. The CDR3 runs 14 residues. The CDR3: CAISESHSTGEQYF. Written as DNA, the CDR3 is TGTGCCATCAGTGAGTCACACAGCACCGGGGAGCAGTACTTC.

J is TRBJ2-1 and V is TRBV6-2 or TRBV6-3; TRBD1 agrees at 8 bases. Germline V CDR1 and CDR2: MNHEY, SVGEGT. J lost 15 bases, V lost 5 bases, and 9 bases had no gene match. The length of the CDR3 is 12 residues. The CDR3 sequence is CASSSAGTGTFF. The CDR3 coding sequence is TGTGCCAGCAGTAGCGCTGGGACAGGTACGTTCTTC.

The chain couples TRBV4-3 to TRBJ1-4, with D unclear. Trimming left V 0 bases short and J 8 bases short, with 4 bases between. Germline CDR1 and CDR2: LGHNA and YSLEER. The CDR3 has 12 residues. CDR3 nucleotide sequence: TGCGCCAGCAGCCAAGATTGGGAAAAACTGTTTTTT. It specifies CASSQDWEKLFF.

This sequence joins TRBV28 and TRBJ2-5; 8 bases are shared with TRBD2. In germline, CDR1 is MDHEN, CDR2 SYDVKM. This CDR3 has 15 amino acids. V lost 2 bases and J lost 11; bases outside the gene matches: 13. CDR3 coding DNA: TGTGCCAGCAGTTTAAGTGCGGGGGGTCGCAAGGAGCAGTACTTC. Translated, it gives CASSLSAGGRKEQYF.